This T cell receptor beta chain was found in a study of beta chain features in type 1 diabetes. Germline CDR1 is SGDLS and CDR2 is YYNGEE. The CDR3 runs 16 residues. V lost 4 bases to trimming and J lost 4 bases; unmatched junction nucleotides: 6. Points from the study as a whole: Moderate yet significant TCRB CDR3 shortening was seen in Type 1 diabetes patients in all four CD4+ subsets.

What was sequenced were expressed TCRB transcripts, since all of the isolated RNA had been reverse transcribed. Clones were read by immunoSEQ multiplex PCR, and TCRdb kept only the in-frame ones, dropping some. The sample contains 600,000 to 700,000 clones, around 12% of which appear only once. In the case of this clone: The antigen is not known.

The origin of this receptor is a man under 40 with type 1 diabetes. The rearrangement joins TRBV9 to TRBJ2-3; 13 bases line up with TRBD2. The sequenced sample was naive CD4+ T cells from blood. The CDR3 bases are TGTGCCAGCAGCCACGGACTAGCGGGGGCCGCAGATACGCAGTATTTT. As protein: CASSHGLAGAADTQYF.